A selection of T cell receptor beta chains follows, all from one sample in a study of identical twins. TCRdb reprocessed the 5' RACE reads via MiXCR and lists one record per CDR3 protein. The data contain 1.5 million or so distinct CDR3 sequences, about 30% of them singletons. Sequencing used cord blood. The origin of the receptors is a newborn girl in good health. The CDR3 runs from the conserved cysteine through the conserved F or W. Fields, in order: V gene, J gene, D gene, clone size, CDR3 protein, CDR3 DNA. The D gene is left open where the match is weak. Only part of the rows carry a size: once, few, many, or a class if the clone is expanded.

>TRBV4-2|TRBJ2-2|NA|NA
CASSQHRLALTTGELFF
TGTGCCAGCAGCCAACACCGGCTAGCGCTTACTACCGGGGAGCTGTTTTTT
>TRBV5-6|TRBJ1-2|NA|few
CASRLRAVLYYGYTF
TGTGCCAGCAGACTGAGGGCAGTACTCTACTATGGCTACACCTTC
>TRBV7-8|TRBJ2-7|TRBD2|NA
CASSLRRLAGYEQYF
TGTGCCAGCAGCCTGAGGCGGCTAGCGGGATACGAGCAGTACTTC
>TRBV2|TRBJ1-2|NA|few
CASRSGTGFGYGYTF
TGTGCCAGCAGGTCCGGGACCGGGTTCGGCTATGGCTACACCTTC
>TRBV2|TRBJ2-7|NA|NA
CATARGNEQYF
TGTGCTACAGCTAGGGGCAACGAGCAGTACTTC
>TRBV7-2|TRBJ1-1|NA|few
CASSLALVGGTEAFF
TGTGCCAGCAGCTTAGCGCTTGTGGGAGGCACTGAAGCTTTCTTT
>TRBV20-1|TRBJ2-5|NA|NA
CSARGSWGQETQYF
TGCAGTGCTAGAGGATCCTGGGGTCAGGAGACCCAGTACTTC
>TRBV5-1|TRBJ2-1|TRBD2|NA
CASSLEGGGFDEQFF
TGCGCCAGCAGCTTGGAGGGCGGGGGGTTCGATGAGCAGTTCTTC
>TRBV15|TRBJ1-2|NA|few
CATSLTGNYGYTF
TGTGCCACCAGCCTCACAGGGAACTATGGCTACACCTTC
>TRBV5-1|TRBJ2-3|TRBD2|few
CASSLGLAGWTDTQYF
TGCGCCAGCAGCTTGGGACTAGCGGGTTGGACAGATACGCAGTATTTT
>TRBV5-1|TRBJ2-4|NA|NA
CASSLEVVKNIQYF
TGCGCCAGCAGCCTTGAGGTTGTCAAAAACATTCAGTACTTC
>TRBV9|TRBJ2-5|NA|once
CASSPRPGGSEQYF
TGTGCCAGCAGCCCGAGACCAGGGGGGAGTGAGCAGTACTTC
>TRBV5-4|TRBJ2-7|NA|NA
CASSSGPDYEQYF
TGTGCCAGCAGTTCCGGGCCCGACTACGAGCAGTACTTC
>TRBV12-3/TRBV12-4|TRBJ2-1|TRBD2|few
CASSRRTSSAYNEQFF
TGTGCCAGCAGTCGACGGACTAGCTCCGCCTACAATGAGCAGTTCTTC
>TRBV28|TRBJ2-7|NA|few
CASRPGTFYEQYF
TGTGCCAGCAGGCCGGGGACGTTCTACGAGCAGTACTTC
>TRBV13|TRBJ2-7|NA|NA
CASNRQLTSYEQYF
TGTGCCAGCAACCGACAGCTCACATCCTACGAGCAGTACTTC
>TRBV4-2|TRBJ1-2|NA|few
CASSQDQQGVGGYTF
TGTGCCAGCAGCCAAGACCAACAGGGAGTGGGCGGCTACACCTTC
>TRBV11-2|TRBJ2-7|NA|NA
CASSTRGKGRVYEQYF
TGTGCCAGCAGCACCCGGGGAAAAGGCAGGGTCTACGAGCAGTACTTC
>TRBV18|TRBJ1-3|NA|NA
CASSPSRGSGNTIYF
TGTGCCAGCTCACCATCGAGGGGCTCTGGAAACACCATATATTTT
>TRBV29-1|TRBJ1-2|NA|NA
CSVEDGTLGYTF
TGCAGCGTTGAAGATGGGACACTTGGCTACACCTTC
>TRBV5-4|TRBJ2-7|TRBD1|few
CASKGANSYEQYF
TGTGCCAGCAAGGGGGCCAACTCCTACGAGCAGTACTTC
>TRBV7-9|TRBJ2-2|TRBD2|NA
CASSPPSGTNTGELFF
TGTGCCAGCAGCCCCCCTAGCGGGACGAACACCGGGGAGCTGTTTTTT
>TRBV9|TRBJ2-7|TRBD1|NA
CAGSATGSPYEQYF
TGTGCCGGCAGCGCGACAGGGTCCCCCTACGAGCAGTACTTC
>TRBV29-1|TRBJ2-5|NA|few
CSVTPTVGLWRPVIQETQYF
TGCAGCGTAACTCCGACGGTCGGGTTATGGCGGCCAGTCATACAAGAGACCCAGTACTTC
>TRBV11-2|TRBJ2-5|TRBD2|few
CASSFGVLAGDQETQYF
TGTGCCAGCAGCTTCGGTGTTTTAGCGGGGGACCAAGAGACCCAGTACTTC
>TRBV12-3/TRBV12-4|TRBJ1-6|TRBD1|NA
CASSLRTGDSPLHF
TGTGCCAGCAGTTTAAGGACAGGGGATTCACCCCTCCACTTT
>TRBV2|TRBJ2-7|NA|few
CASQQGYEQYF
TGTGCCAGCCAACAGGGCTACGAGCAGTACTTC
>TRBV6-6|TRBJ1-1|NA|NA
CASSHDSNTEAFF
TGTGCCAGCAGCCACGACAGCAACACTGAAGCTTTCTTT
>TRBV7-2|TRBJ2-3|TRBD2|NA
CASSLWHLAGGSQTQYF
TGTGCCAGCAGCTTATGGCATCTAGCGGGAGGGAGTCAAACGCAGTATTTT
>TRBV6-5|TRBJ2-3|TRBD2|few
CASSYSGRAYVADTQYF
TGTGCCAGCAGTTATAGCGGGAGGGCCTATGTAGCAGATACGCAGTATTTT
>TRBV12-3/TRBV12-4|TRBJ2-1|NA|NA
CASSLGGAPNEQFF
TGTGCCAGCAGTTTAGGCGGGGCACCAAATGAGCAGTTCTTC
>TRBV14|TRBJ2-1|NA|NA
CASSQEPLDPNFNEQFF
TGTGCCAGCAGCCAAGAACCTCTCGACCCGAACTTCAATGAGCAGTTCTTC
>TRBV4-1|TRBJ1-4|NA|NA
CASSPGVPNEKLFF
TGCGCCAGCAGCCCCGGGGTCCCTAATGAAAAACTGTTTTTT
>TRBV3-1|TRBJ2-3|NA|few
CASSQDRRGTDTQYF
TGTGCCAGCAGCCAAGATAGGCGGGGCACAGATACGCAGTATTTT
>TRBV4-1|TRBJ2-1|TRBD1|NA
CASSPGQGDLEQFF
TGCGCCAGCAGCCCGGGACAGGGGGACCTTGAGCAGTTCTTC
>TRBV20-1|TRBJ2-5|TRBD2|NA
CSARLAGEWETQYF
TGCAGTGCTAGGCTAGCGGGAGAATGGGAGACCCAGTACTTC
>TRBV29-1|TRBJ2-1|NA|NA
CSVESRGETQFF
TGCAGCGTTGAAAGTAGGGGGGAGACCCAGTTCTTC